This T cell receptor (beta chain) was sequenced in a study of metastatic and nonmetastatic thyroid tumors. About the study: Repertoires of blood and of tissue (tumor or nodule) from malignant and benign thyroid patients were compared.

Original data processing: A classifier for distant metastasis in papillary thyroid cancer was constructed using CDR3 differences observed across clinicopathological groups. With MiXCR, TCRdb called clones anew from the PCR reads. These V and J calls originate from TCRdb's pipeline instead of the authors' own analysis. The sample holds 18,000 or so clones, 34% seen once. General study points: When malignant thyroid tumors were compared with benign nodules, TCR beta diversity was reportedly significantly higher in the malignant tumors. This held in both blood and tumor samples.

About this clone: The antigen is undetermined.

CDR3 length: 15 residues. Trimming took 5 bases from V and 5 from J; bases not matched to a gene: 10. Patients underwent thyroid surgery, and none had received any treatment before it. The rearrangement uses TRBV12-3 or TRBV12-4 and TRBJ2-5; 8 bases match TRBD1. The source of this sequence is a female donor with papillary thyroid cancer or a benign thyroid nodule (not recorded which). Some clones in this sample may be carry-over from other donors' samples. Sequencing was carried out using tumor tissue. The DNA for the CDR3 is TGTGCCAGCAGTCCAGACAGGGGAAGGAGGGAGACCCAGTACTTC. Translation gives CASSPDRGRRETQYF.